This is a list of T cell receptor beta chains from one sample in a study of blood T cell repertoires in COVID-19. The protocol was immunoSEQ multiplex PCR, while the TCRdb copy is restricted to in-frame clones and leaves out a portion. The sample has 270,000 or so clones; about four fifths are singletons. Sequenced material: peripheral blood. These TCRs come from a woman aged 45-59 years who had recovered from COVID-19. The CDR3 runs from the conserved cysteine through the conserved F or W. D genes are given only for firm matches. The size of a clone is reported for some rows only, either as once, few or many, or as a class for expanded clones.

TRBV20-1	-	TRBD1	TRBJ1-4	TGCAGTCCCGGGGACAGCGTATTT	CSPGDSVF
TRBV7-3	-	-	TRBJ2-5	TGTGCCAGCAGCCCCGGCGGGTCGGCAGAGACCCAGTACTTC	CASSPGGSAETQYF
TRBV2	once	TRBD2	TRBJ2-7	TGTGCCAGCAGTGTATTAGCGGGAGACGAGCAGTACTTC	CASSVLAGDEQYF
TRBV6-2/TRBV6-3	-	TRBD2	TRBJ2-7	TGTGCCAGCAGTTACCAGCTAGCGGGCTCCTACGAGCAGTACTTC	CASSYQLAGSYEQYF
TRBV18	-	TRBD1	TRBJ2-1	TGTGCCAGCTCACCACCGGGACAGGGTTACAATGAGCAGTTCTTC	CASSPPGQGYNEQFF
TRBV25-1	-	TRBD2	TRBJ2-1	TGTGCCAGCAGTGATCCGGGACTAGCGGGTGTTGCTGAGCAGTTCTTC	CASSDPGLAGVAEQFF
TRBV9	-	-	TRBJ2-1	TGTGCCAGCAGCATACGCGGTGAGCAGTTCTTC	CASSIRGEQFF
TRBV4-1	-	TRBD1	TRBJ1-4	TGCGCCAGCAGCCCGGGACAGGGATCTAATGAAAAACTGTTTTTT	CASSPGQGSNEKLFF
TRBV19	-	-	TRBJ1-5	TGTGCCAGTAGTATTCCAGGGCTCTCGAATCAGCCCCAGCATTTT	CASSIPGLSNQPQHF
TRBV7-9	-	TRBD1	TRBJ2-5	TGTGCCAGCAGCTCCCTCGACAGGGTAGGCGACGAGACCCAGTACTTC	CASSSLDRVGDETQYF
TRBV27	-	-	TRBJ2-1	TGTGCCAGCAGTTTATCTGGGGGGAGTACTTTGTTCTTC	CASSLSGGSTLFF
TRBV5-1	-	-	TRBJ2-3	TGCGCCAGCAGTCCCGACAGAGATACGCAGTATTTT	CASSPDRDTQYF
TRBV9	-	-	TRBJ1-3	TGTGCCAGCAGCGCGGTTGGAGGTGGAAACACCATATATTTT	CASSAVGGGNTIYF
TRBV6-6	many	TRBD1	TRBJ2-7	TGTGCCAGCAGCTTCGGACAGGGGCCCTACGAGCAGTACTTC	CASSFGQGPYEQYF
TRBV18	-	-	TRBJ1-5	TGTGCCAGCTCAACAGACAGCAATCAGCCCCAGCATTTT	CASSTDSNQPQHF
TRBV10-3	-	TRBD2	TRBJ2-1	TGTGCCATCAGTGAGAGCACTAGCGGGAGCCTCAAGGATAATGAGCAGTTCTTC	CAISESTSGSLKDNEQFF
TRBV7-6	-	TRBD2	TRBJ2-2	TGTGCCAGCAGCTTAAACGGGAGGGCCTTGGGCGGGGAGCTGTTTTTT	CASSLNGRALGGELFF
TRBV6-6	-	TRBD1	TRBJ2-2	TGTGCCAGCAGTTTCCTACAGGGGTCGAACACCGGGGAGCTGTTTTTT	CASSFLQGSNTGELFF
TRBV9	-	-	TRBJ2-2	TGTGCCAGCAGCGTCAGGGGAGTGAACACCGGGGAGCTGTTTTTT	CASSVRGVNTGELFF
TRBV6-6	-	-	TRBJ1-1	TGTGCCAGCAGTCCTCGTCCAGGGTCTATGAAGAACACTGAAGCTTTCTTT	CASSPRPGSMKNTEAFF
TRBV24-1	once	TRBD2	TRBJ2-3	TGTGCCACCAGTGATTTGGGGGGGGAGGGCACAGATACGCAGTATTTT	CATSDLGGEGTDTQYF
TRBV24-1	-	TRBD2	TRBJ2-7	TGTGCCACCACTAGCGGGGGAGAGGTCCGGTTTGTCAGCTCCTACGAGCAGTACTTC	CATTSGGEVRFVSSYEQYF
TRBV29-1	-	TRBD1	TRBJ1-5	TGCAGCGTTGAGGGGACAGGTGGCAATCAGCCCCAGCATTTT	CSVEGTGGNQPQHF
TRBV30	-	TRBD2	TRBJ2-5	TGTGCCTGGAGTTCCAGCGGGGTCCTACAAGAGACCCAGTACTTC	CAWSSSGVLQETQYF
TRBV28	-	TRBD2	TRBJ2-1	TGTGCCAGCAGTTATCGGGGGGTCAATGAGCAGTTCTTC	CASSYRGVNEQFF
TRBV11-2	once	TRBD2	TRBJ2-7	TGTGCCAGCAGCTTAAATAGCGGGGGGAACTACGAGCAGTACTTC	CASSLNSGGNYEQYF
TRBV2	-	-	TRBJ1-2	TGTGCCAGCAGTGAAAGTGGCAGCGCCCGTTTCGGTGGCTACACCTTC	CASSESGSARFGGYTF
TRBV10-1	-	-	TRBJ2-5	TGCGCCAGCAGTGAAAATGACTGCCGCCGGGAGACCCAGTACTTC	CASSENDCRRETQYF
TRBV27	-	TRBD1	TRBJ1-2	TGTGCCAGCAGTCCGGGGACAGGACACAGTAACTATGGCTACACCTTC	CASSPGTGHSNYGYTF
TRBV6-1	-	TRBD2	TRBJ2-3	TGTGCCAGCAGTGAACGGGTTTTCGCGGGGGGGGAAGATACGCAGTATTTT	CASSERVFAGGEDTQYF
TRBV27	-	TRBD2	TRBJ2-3	TGTGCCAGCAGTACGCTAACCCCCGGGACTAAGCAGTATTTT	CASSTLTPGTKQYF
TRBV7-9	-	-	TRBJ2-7	TGTGCCAGCACACCCGTTTTGTCCAGGGCGCCCCTCGAGCAGTACTTC	CASTPVLSRAPLEQYF
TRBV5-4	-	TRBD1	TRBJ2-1	TGTGCCAGCAGCTTGGGCGGGGCAGGGGGCGTGAATGAGCAGTTCTTC	CASSLGGAGGVNEQFF
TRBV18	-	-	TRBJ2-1	TGTGCCAGCTCACCACAGGGGAGGGACAGGTCCTACAATGAGCAGTTCTTC	CASSPQGRDRSYNEQFF
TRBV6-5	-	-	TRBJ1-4	TGTGCCACCTCAGGTTGGGAAAAACTGTTTTTT	CATSGWEKLFF
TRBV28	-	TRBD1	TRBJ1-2	TGTGCCAGCAGCCGGACAGGGGGACTCTATGGCTACACCTTC	CASSRTGGLYGYTF
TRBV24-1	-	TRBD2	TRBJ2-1	TGTGCCACCAGTGCTAGCGGGGGGCTTTCCTACAATGAGCAGTTCTTC	CATSASGGLSYNEQFF
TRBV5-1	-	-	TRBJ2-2	TGCGCCAGCAGCTTGGCAGGGGGGCCCGGGGAGCTGTTTTTT	CASSLAGGPGELFF
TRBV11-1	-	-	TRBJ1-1	TGTGCCAGCAGCTTAGATTATGAGGGCGAGAACACTGAAGCTTTCTTT	CASSLDYEGENTEAFF
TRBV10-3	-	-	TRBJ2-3	TGTGCCATCAGTGAGTCGTTTGCTAGCGTTAGCACAGATACGCAGTATTTT	CAISESFASVSTDTQYF
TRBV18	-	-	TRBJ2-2	TGTGCCAGCTCACCCCGGATCGGGGATTGGAACACCGGGGAGCTGTTTTTT	CASSPRIGDWNTGELFF
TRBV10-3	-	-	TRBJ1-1	TGTGCCATGTCGGTTACCGGCACTGAAGCTTTCTTT	CAMSVTGTEAFF
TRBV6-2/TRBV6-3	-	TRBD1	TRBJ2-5	TGTGCCAGCAGTTACGGAGGACAGGGGGCAGAGACCCAGTACTTC	CASSYGGQGAETQYF
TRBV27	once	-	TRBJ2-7	TGTGCCAGCAGTTTGACCCAGGGATTCTACGAGCAGTACTTC	CASSLTQGFYEQYF
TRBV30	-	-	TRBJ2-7	TGTGCCTGGAGTGTACTACTAGCAGCCTACGAGCAGTACTTC	CAWSVLLAAYEQYF
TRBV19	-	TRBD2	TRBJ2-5	TGTGCCAGTAGTGGGGGGACTAGCGCTGGAGAGACCCAGTACTTC	CASSGGTSAGETQYF
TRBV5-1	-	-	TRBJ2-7	TGCGCCAGCAGCAAGGACGCGGGGTCCAGCTCCTACGAGCAGTACTTC	CASSKDAGSSSYEQYF
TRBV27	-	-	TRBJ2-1	TGTGCCAGCCGGACCGCCCCTAGGTCGGGGTTAAATGAGCAGTTCTTC	CASRTAPRSGLNEQFF
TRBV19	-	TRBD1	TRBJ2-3	TGTGCCAGCGCGGACAGGGGGGCTGATACGCAGTATTTT	CASADRGADTQYF
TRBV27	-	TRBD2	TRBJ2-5	TGTGCCAGCAGTATGACTAGCGGACAAGAGACCCAGTACTTC	CASSMTSGQETQYF
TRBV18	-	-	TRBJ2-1	TGTGCCAGCTCACCACCGGAACAGTTGTACAATGAGCAGTTCTTC	CASSPPEQLYNEQFF
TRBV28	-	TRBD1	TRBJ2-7	TGTGCCAGCCTGGCGGGGGGACAGGGGCTCTCCTACGAGCAGTACTTC	CASLAGGQGLSYEQYF
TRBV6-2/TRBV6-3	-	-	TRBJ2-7	TGTGCCAGCAGTTACTCCGTTTCCACAGGTTCGGAAGGGGCTTGGAACGAGCAGTACTTC	CASSYSVSTGSEGAWNEQYF
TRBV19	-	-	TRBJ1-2	TGTGCCAGTAGTATCCTCCGGTTCGGGAGGTATGGCTACACCTTC	CASSILRFGRYGYTF
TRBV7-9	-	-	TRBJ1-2	TGTGCCAGCAGCTTAGGGGGGGAGGACTATGGCTACACCTTC	CASSLGGEDYGYTF
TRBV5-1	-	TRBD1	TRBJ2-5	TGCGCCAGCAGTGGACAGGGCCGTTATGGAGAGACCCAGTACTTC	CASSGQGRYGETQYF
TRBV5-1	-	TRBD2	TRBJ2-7	TGCGCCAGCAGCTCGGGGGGGCCAGGTAACGAGCAGTACTTC	CASSSGGPGNEQYF
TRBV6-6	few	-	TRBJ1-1	TGTGCCAGCAGTCCTGACGAGGCTGAAGCTTTCTTT	CASSPDEAEAFF
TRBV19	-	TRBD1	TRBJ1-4	TGTGCCAGTAGTGACAGGGGGCGGAATGAAAAACTGTTTTTT	CASSDRGRNEKLFF
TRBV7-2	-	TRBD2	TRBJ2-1	TGTGCCAGCAGCTTCAGCGGGGGGGCCTACAATGAGCAGTTCTTC	CASSFSGGAYNEQFF